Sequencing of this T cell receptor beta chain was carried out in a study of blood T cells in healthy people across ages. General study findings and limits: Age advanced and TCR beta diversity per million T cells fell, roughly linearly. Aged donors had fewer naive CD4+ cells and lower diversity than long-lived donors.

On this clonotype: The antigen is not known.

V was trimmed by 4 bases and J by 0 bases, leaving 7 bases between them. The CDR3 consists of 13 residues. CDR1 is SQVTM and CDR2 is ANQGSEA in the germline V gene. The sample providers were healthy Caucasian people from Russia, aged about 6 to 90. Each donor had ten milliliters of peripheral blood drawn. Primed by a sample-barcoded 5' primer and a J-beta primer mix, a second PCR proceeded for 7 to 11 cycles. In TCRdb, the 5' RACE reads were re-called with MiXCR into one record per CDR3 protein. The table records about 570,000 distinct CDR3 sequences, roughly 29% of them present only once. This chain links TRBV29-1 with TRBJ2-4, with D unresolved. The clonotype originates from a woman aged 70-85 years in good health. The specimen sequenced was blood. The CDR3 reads CSVAPVAKNIQYF. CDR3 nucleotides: TGCAGCGTTGCCCCGGTAGCCAAAAACATTCAGTACTTC.